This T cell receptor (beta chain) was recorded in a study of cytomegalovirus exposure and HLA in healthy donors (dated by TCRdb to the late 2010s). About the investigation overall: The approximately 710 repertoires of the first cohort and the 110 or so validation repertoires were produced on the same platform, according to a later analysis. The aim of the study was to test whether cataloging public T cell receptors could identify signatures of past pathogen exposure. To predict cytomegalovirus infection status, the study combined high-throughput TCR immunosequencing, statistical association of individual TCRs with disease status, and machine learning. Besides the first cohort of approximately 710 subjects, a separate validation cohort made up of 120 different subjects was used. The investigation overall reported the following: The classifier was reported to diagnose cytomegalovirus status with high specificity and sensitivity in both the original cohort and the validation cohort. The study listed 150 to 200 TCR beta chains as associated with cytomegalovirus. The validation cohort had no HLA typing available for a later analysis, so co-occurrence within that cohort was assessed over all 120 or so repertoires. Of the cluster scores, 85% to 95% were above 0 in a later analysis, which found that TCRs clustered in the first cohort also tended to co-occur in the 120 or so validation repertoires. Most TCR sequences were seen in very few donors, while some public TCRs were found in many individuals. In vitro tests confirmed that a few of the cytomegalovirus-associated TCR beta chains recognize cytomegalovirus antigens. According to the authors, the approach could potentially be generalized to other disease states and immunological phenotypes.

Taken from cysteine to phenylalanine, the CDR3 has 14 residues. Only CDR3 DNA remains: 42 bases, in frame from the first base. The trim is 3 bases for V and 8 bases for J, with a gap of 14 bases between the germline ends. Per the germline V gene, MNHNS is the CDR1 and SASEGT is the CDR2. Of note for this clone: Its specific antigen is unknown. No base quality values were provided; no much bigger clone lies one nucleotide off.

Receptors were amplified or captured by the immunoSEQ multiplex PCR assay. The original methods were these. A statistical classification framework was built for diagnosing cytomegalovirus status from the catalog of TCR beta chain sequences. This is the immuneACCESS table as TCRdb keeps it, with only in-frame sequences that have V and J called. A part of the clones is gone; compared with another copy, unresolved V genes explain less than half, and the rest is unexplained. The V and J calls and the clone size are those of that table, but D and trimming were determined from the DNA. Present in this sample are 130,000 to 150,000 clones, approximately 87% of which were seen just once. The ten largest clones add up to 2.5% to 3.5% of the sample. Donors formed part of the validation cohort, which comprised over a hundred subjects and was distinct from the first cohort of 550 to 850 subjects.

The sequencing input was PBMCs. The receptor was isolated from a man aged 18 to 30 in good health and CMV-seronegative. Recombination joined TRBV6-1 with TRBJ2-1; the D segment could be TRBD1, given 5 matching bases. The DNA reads TGTGCCAGCAGTGAGCCCGCCAGGGTCGATGAGCAGTTCTTC. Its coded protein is CASSEPARVDEQFF.